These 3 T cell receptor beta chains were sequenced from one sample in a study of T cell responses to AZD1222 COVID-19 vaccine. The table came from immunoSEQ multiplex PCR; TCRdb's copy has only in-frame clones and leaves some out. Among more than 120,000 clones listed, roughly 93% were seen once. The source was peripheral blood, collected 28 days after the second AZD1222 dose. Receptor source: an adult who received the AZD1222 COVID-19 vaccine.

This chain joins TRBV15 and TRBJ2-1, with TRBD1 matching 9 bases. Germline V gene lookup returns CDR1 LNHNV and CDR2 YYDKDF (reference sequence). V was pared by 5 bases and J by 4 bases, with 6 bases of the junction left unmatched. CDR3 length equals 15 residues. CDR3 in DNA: TGTGCCACCAGCTTACAGGGGGCCTCGTACAATGAGCAGTTCTTC. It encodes CATSLQGASYNEQFF.

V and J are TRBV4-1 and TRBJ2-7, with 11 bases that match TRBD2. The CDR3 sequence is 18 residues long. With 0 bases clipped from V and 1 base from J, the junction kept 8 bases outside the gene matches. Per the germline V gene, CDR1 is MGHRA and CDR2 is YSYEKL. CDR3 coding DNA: TGCGCCAGCAGCCAAGAGGGGCCGACTAGCGGGATGTCCTACGAGCAGTACTTC. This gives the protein CASSQEGPTSGMSYEQYF.

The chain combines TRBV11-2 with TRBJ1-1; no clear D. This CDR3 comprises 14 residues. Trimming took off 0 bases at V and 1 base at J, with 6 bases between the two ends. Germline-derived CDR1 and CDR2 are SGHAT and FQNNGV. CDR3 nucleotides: TGTGCCAGCAGCTTAGATCCGGGGAACACTGAAGCTTTCTTT. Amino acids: CASSLDPGNTEAFF.